This TCR beta chain was retrieved from a study of T cells in Graves' hyperthyroidism and ophthalmopathy. The TCR beta CDR3 regions underwent amplification using RNA transcripts as the source. Primed by the HTBI set, a first-round RT-PCR was run on the TCR CDR3. One entry per CDR3 protein results from TCRdb running MiXCR on the multiplex PCR reads. The repertoire includes some 490,000 distinct CDR3 sequences, 20% to 25% of them detected once, and around 54% sits in the top ten. This CDR3 contains 14 residues. Trimming left V 0 bases short and J 6 bases short, with 12 bases between. Per the germline V gene, CDR1 is SGHTA and CDR2 is FQGTGA.

The clonotype was recovered from a woman in her 70s with Graves' ophthalmopathy. Sequenced input: blood. This chain links TRBV7-3 with TRBJ2-7; TRBD1 or TRBD2 may be the D gene (5 bases each). The CDR3 DNA follows: TGTGCCAGCAGCTTAACGAAGGGACGGGGCGAGCAGTACTTC. It codes for CASSLTKGRGEQYF. The complete variable domain, with remaining parts taken from reference TRBV7-3 and TRBJ2-7, reads GAGVSQTPSNKVTEKGKYVELRCDPISGHTALYWYRQSLGQGPEFLIYFQGTGAADDSGLPNDRFFAVRPEGSVSTLKIQRTERGDSAVYLCASSLTKGRGEQYFGPGTRLTVT.